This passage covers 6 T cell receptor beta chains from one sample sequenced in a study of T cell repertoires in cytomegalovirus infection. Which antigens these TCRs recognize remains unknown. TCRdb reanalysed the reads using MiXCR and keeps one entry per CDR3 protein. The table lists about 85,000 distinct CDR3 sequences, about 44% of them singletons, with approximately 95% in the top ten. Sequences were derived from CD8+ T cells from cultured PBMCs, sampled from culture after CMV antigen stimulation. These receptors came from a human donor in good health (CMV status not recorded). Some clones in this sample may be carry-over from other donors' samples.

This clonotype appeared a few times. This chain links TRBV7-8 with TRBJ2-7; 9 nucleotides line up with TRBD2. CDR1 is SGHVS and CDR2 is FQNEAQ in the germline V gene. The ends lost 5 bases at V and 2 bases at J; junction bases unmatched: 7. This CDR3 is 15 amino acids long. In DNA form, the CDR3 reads TGTGCCAGCAGCCCTCTAGAGCGGGAGGCCTACGAGCAGTACTTC. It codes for CASSPLEREAYEQYF.

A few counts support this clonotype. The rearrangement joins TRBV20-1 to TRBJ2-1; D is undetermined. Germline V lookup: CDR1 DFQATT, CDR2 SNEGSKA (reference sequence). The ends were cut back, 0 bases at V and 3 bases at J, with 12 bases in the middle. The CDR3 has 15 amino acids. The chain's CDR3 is CSARDGDRYYNEQFF. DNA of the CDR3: TGCAGTGCTAGAGATGGTGATAGGTACTACAATGAGCAGTTCTTC.

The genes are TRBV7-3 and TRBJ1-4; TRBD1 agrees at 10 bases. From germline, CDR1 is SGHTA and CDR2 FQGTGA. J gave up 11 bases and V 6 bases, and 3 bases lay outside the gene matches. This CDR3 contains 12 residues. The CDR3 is CASRLDRGKLFF. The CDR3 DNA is TGTGCCAGCAGGCTGGACAGGGGGAAACTGTTTTTT.

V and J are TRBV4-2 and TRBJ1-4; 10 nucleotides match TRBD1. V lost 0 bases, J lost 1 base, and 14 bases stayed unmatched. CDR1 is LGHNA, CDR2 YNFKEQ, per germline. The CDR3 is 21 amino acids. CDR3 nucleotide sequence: TGTGCCAGCAGCCAAGAAGTCTCCGGACAGGGGGACAGACAAACTAATGAAAAACTGTTTTTT. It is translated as CASSQEVSGQGDRQTNEKLFF.

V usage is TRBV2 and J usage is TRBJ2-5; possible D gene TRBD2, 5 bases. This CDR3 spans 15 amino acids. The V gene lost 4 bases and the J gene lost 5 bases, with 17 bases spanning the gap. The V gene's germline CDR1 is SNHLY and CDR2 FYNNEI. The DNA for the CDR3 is TGTGCCAGCAGTGGAGGATCCTCGGGGTCGGAGACCCAGTACTTC. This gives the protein CASSGGSSGSETQYF.

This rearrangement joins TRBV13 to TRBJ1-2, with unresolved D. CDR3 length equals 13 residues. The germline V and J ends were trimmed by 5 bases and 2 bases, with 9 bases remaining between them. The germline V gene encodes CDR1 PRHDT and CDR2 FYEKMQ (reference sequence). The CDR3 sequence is CASSLRENYGYTF. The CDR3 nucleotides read TGTGCCAGCAGCCTACGGGAAAACTATGGCTACACCTTC.